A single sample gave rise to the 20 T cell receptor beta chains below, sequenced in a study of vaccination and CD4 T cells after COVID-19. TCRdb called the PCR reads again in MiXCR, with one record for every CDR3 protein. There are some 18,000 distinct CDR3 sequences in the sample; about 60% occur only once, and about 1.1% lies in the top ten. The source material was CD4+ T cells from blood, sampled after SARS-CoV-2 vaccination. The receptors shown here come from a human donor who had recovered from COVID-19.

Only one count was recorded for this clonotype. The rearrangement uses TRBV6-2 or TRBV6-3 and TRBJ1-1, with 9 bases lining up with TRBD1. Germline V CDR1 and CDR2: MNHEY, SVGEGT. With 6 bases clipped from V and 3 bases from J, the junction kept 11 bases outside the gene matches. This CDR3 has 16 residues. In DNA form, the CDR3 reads TGTGCCAGCAGACCCCACAGGGGGCGGGGTGACACTGAAGCTTTCTTT. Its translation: CASRPHRGRGDTEAFF.

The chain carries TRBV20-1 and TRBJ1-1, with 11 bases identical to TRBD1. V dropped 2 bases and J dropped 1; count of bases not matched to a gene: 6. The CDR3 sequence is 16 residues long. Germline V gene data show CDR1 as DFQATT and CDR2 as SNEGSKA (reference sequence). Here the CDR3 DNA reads TGCAGTGCTAGATCCGCCGGGACAGGGGGGAACACTGAAGCTTTCTTT. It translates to CSARSAGTGGNTEAFF.

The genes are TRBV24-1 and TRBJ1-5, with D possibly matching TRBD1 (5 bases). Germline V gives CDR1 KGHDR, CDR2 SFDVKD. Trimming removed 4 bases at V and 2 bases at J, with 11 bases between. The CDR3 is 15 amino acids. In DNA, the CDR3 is TGTGCCACCAGTGAGGCAGGGTCCGGCAATCAGCCCCAGCATTTT. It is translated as CATSEAGSGNQPQHF.

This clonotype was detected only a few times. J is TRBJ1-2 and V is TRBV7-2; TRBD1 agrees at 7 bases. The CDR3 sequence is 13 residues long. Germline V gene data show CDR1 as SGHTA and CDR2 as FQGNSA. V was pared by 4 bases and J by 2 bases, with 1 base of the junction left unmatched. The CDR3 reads CASSWDRNYGYTF. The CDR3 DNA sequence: TGTGCCAGCAGCTGGGACAGAAACTATGGCTACACCTTC.

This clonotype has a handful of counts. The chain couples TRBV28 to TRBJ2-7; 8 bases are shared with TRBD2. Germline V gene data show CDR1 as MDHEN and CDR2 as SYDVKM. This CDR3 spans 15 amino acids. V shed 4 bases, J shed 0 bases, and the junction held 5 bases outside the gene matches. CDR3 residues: CASSSPGGSSYEQYF. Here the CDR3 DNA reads TGTGCCAGCAGTTCGCCGGGGGGGAGCTCCTACGAGCAGTACTTC.

The CDR3 here is CASSIGSRHASSGANVLTF. Written as DNA, the CDR3 is TGTGCCAGTAGTATAGGAAGTAGACATGCGAGCTCTGGGGCCAACGTCCTGACTTTC. This chain joins TRBV19 and TRBJ2-6; D is unclear. The ends were cut back, 1 base at V and 0 bases at J, with 16 bases in the middle. Per the germline V gene, CDR1 is LNHDA and CDR2 is SQIVND (reference sequence). The CDR3 is 19 residues long.

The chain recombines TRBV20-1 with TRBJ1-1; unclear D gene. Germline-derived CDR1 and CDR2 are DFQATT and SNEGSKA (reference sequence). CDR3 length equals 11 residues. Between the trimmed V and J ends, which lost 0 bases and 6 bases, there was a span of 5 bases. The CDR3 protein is CSARDAPEAFF. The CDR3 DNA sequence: TGCAGTGCTAGAGATGCCCCTGAAGCTTTCTTT.

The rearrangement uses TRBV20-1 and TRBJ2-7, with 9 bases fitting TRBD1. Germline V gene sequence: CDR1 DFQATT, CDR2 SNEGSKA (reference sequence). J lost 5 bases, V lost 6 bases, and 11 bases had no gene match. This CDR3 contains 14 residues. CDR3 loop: CSAMPGQGVHEQYF. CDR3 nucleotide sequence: TGCAGTGCCATGCCGGGACAGGGTGTCCACGAGCAGTACTTC.

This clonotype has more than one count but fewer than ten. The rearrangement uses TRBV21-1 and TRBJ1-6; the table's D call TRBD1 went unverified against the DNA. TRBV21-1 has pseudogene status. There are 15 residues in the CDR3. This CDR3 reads CASSRGTDYNSPLHF. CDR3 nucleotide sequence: TGTGCCAGCAGCCGCGGGACAGACTATAATTCACCCCTCCACTTT.

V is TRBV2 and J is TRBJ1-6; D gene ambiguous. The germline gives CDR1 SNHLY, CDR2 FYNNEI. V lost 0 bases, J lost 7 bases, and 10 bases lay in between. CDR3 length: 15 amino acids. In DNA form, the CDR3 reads TGTGCCAGCAGTGAAGCGGGTGGGAGAAATTCACCCCTCCACTTT. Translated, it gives CASSEAGGRNSPLHF.

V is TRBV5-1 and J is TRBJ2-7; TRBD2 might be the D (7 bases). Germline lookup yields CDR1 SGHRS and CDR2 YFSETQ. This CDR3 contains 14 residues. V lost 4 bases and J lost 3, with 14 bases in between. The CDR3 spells CASSLGGLYYEQYF. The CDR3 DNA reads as TGCGCCAGCAGCCTGGGGGGGCTATACTACGAGCAGTACTTC. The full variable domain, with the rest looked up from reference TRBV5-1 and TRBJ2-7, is KAGVTQTPRYLIKTRGQQVTLSCSPISGHRSVSWYQQTPGQGLQFLFEYFSETQRNKGNFPGRFSGRQFSNSRSEMNVSTLELGDSALYLCASSLGGLYYEQYFGPGTRLTVT.

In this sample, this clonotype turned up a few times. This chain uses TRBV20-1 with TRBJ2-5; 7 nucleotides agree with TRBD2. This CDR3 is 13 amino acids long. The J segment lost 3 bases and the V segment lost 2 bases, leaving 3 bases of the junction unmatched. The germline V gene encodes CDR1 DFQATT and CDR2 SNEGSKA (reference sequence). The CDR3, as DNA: TGCAGTGCTAGACAGGGAGGGAAAGAGACCCAGTACTTC. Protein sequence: CSARQGGKETQYF.

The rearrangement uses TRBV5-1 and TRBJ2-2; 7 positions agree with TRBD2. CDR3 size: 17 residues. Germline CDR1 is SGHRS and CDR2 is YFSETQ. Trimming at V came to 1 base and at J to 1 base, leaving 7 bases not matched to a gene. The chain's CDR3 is CASSLRGIAGNTGELFF. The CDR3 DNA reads TGCGCCAGCAGCTTGCGTGGCATAGCGGGGAACACCGGGGAGCTGTTTTTT.

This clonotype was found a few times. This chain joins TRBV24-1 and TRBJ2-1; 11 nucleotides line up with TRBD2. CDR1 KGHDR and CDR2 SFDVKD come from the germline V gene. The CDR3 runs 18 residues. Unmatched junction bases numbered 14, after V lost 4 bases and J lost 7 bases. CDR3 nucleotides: TGTGCCACCAGTGACCCAACGTTTAGCGGGAGGGCCGGGAATGAGCAGTTCTTC. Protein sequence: CATSDPTFSGRAGNEQFF.

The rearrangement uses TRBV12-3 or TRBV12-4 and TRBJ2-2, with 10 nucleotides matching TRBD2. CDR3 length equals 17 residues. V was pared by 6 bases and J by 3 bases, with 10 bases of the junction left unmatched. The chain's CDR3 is CASSHRSSGGYTGELFF. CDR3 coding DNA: TGTGCCAGCAGCCACCGATCTAGCGGGGGATACACCGGGGAGCTGTTTTTT.

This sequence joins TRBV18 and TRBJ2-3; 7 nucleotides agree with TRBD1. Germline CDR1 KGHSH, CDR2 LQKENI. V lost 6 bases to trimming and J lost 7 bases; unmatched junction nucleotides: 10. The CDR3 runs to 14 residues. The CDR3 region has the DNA TGTGCCAGCTCCCTCGGGGACAGCAAAAATACGCAGTATTTT. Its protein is CASSLGDSKNTQYF.

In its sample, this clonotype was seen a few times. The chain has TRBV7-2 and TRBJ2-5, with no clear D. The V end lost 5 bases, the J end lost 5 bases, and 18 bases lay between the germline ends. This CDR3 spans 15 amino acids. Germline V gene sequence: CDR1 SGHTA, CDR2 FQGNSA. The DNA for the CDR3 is TGTGCCAGCAGCAAAAGCTGGGCTATCTCTGAGACCCAGTACTTC. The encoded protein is CASSKSWAISETQYF.

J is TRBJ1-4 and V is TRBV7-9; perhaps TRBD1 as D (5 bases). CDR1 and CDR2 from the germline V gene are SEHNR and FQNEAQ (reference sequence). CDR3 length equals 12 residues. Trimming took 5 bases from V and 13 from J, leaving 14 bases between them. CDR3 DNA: TGTGCCAGCAGCATAATTGAGCAGGGACTGTTTTTT. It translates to CASSIIEQGLFF.

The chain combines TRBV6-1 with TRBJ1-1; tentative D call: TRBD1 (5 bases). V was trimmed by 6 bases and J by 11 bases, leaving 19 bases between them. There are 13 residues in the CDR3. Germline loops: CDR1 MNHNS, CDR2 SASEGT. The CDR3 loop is CASSPWGPRSAFF. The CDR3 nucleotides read TGTGCCAGCAGCCCCTGGGGCCCAAGGTCGGCTTTCTTT.

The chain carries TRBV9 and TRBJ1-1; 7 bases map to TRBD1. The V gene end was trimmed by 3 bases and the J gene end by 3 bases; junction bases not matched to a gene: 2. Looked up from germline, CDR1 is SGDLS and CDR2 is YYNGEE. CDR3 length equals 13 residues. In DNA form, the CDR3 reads TGTGCCAGCAGCGGCGGGACAGACACTGAAGCTTTCTTT. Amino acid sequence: CASSGGTDTEAFF. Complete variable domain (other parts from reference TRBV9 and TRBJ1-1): DSGVTQTPKHLITATGQRVTLRCSPRSGDLSVYWYQQSLDQGLQFLIQYYNGEERAKGNILERFSAQQFPDLHSELNLSSLELGDSALYFCASSGGTDTEAFFGQGTRLTVV.